A single T cell receptor beta chain is shown here with its context. Trimming removed 8 bases at V and 4 bases at J, with 11 bases between. The CDR3 extends over 13 amino acids. Germline assignment: CDR1 MNHNY and CDR2 SVGAGI (reference sequence). The record originates from a study of blood T cell repertoires in COVID-19. Whole-study context: Both acute and convalescent COVID-19 samples were obtained from the United States, Italy and Spain. T cells, B-cell-depleted T cells, or PBMCs provided the cDNA or gDNA that served as material.

Per the original data handling: Reference gene primer amplification gave estimated nucleated cell counts. Assay: immunoSEQ multiplex PCR; the TCRdb copy retains only in-frame clones and omits some. The V and J calls and clone size come from that table; D and trimming were worked out from the DNA. The sample lists over 150,000 clones; almost 85% were seen once. The sequenced sample was peripheral blood. The chain employs TRBV6-6 and TRBJ2-2, with a tentative D call TRBD2 (6 bases). This TCR was recovered from a man aged 18 to 30 with active or convalescent COVID-19. In DNA, the CDR3 is TGTGCCAGCGCGGGAAAAGCCACCGGGGAGCTGTTTTTT. Protein: CASAGKATGELFF.